These 17 T cell receptor beta chains were all obtained from the same sample, sequenced in a study of T cell responses to AZD1222 COVID-19 vaccine. Using immunoSEQ multiplex PCR, the repertoire was profiled, and TCRdb retains in-frame clones only, with some absent. The data contain more than 80,000 clones, 70% to 90% of them singletons. The specimen comprised peripheral blood, sampled on day 0 of AZD1222 vaccination. The receptor source for this set is an adult in good health.

V gene TRBV24-1 combines with J gene TRBJ2-3, with TRBD2 matching over 11 bases. Germline V gene sequence: CDR1 KGHDR, CDR2 SFDVKD. The CDR3 loop spans 18 amino acids. V shed 9 bases, J shed 1 base, and the junction held 14 bases outside the gene matches. The CDR3 protein is CATQAFSGRGFGTDTQYF. CDR3 coding DNA: TGTGCCACCCAGGCCTTTAGCGGGAGGGGCTTTGGCACAGATACGCAGTATTTT.

The chain links TRBV5-1 to TRBJ2-2; D call uncertain. The CDR3 totals 15 residues. CDR1 is SGHRS, CDR2 YFSETQ, per germline. Trimming pared 2 bases from V and 2 bases from J, leaving 10 bases between. The CDR3 loop is CASSFGTSNTGELFF. The CDR3 DNA sequence: TGCGCCAGCAGCTTCGGAACTTCCAACACCGGGGAGCTGTTTTTT.

The V gene is TRBV7-9, the J gene TRBJ2-1, with D perhaps TRBD1 (6 bases). Trimming stripped 1 base from V and 6 bases from J, with 16 bases between. Germline V lookup: CDR1 SEHNR, CDR2 FQNEAQ (reference sequence). The CDR3 runs 16 residues. CDR3 coding DNA: TGTGCCAGCAGCTTAGGCCGCGTCGTAGGGGGCAATGAGCAGTTCTTC. Its translation is CASSLGRVVGGNEQFF. Together with reference TRBV7-9 and TRBJ2-1, the CDR3 gives the full variable domain: DTGVSQNPRHKITKRGQNVTFRCDPISEHNRLYWYRQTLGQGPEFLTYFQNEAQLEKSRLLSDRFSAERPKGSFSTLEIQRTEQGDSAMYLCASSLGRVVGGNEQFFGPGTRLTVL.

This chain joins TRBV3-1 (or the pseudogene TRBV3-2) and TRBJ1-5; 8 positions match TRBD1. Germline V gene lookup returns CDR1 LGHDT and CDR2 YNNKEL (reference sequence). The trim removed 1 base at V and 3 bases at J, leaving 5 bases unmatched. The CDR3 has 16 amino acids. Here the CDR3 DNA reads TGTGCCAGCAGCCAAGGCGGACAGGGCACCAATCAGCCCCAGCATTTT. The encoded protein is CASSQGGQGTNQPQHF.

The chain combines TRBV18 with TRBJ2-7; TRBD1 matches at 9 bases. The germline CDR1 and CDR2 sequences are KGHSH and LQKENI. This CDR3 spans 16 amino acids. The trim removed 1 base at V and 0 bases at J, leaving 4 bases unmatched. CDR3 nucleotides: TGTGCCAGCTCACCACTGGGACAGGGAACCTCCTACGAGCAGTACTTC. The encoded protein is CASSPLGQGTSYEQYF.

In this sample, this clone turned up many times. J is TRBJ1-1 and V is TRBV5-1, with D possibly being TRBD1 (6 bases). The CDR3 is made up of 14 amino acids. Looked up from germline, CDR1 is SGHRS and CDR2 is YFSETQ. V was shortened by 6 bases and J by 0 bases, with 12 bases between the two germline ends. Written as DNA, the CDR3 is TGCGCCAGCACTATCGACAGGCTGAACACTGAAGCTTTCTTT. Its protein product is CASTIDRLNTEAFF.

CDR3 loop: CASSYSTQGYGYTF. CDR3 bases: TGTGCCAGCAGTTACTCGACTCAGGGCTATGGCTACACCTTC. V and J are TRBV6-6 and TRBJ1-2; D perhaps matches TRBD1 (5 bases). The ends were cut back, 0 bases at V and 4 bases at J, with 9 bases in the middle. Per germline, CDR1 MNHNY and CDR2 SVGAGI (reference sequence). This CDR3 spans 14 amino acids.

This rearrangement joins TRBV2 to TRBJ2-5, with a possible D match to TRBD1 (5 bases). The CDR3 extends over 15 amino acids. Germline-derived CDR1 and CDR2 are SNHLY and FYNNEI. The ends were cut back, 5 bases at V and 1 base at J, with 14 bases in the middle. CDR3 protein: CASSLKGPIQETQYF. The DNA of the CDR3 is TGTGCCAGCAGTTTGAAGGGGCCCATCCAAGAGACCCAGTACTTC.

The V and J genes are TRBV7-3 and TRBJ1-1, with D unresolved. V lost 0 bases, J lost 1 base, and 6 bases lay in between. Germline-derived CDR1 and CDR2 are SGHTA and FQGTGA. The CDR3 runs 14 residues. The CDR3 here is CASSLTSGNTEAFF. The CDR3, as DNA: TGTGCCAGCAGCTTAACGTCAGGGAACACTGAAGCTTTCTTT.

The chain uses TRBV30 and TRBJ1-3, with D unresolved. The germline gives CDR1 GTSNPN, CDR2 SVGIG (reference sequence). The CDR3 totals 15 residues. V lost 1 base and J lost 0, with 10 bases in between. CDR3 amino acids: CAWSDNYSSGNTIYF. The CDR3 bases are TGTGCCTGGAGTGATAACTACAGCTCTGGAAACACCATATATTTT.

This chain uses TRBV5-1 with TRBJ2-3; D might be TRBD2 (5 bases). V was pared by 7 bases and J by 0 bases, with 18 bases between. CDR1 is SGHRS, CDR2 YFSETQ, per germline. This CDR3 has 16 amino acids. CDR3 amino acids: CASAPRGNPSTDTQYF. CDR3 bases: TGCGCCAGCGCCCCTCGGGGAAACCCTAGCACAGATACGCAGTATTTT.

The V call is TRBV5-1, the J call TRBJ1-2; TRBD1 aligns across 9 bases. This CDR3 contains 14 residues. V lost 4 bases, J lost 6 bases, and 7 bases stayed unmatched. Germline CDR1 reads SGHRS; CDR2 reads YFSETQ. CDR3 bases: TGCGCCAGCAGCGGGGGACAGGGTCTAAATGGCTACACCTTC. It codes for CASSGGQGLNGYTF.

The chain combines TRBV5-4 with TRBJ1-3; possibly TRBD1 for D (5 bases). Trimming took 3 bases from V and 0 from J, leaving 13 bases between them. CDR1 is SGHNT and CDR2 is YYREEE in the germline V gene (reference sequence). The CDR3 covers 16 residues. As DNA, the CDR3 is TGTGCCAGCAGCTCGCTTGGGGGATCCTCTGGAAACACCATATATTTT. This sequence encodes CASSSLGGSSGNTIYF.

J is TRBJ1-2 and V is TRBV5-4; tentative D call: TRBD1 (5 bases). Germline V gene sequence: CDR1 SGHNT, CDR2 YYREEE (reference sequence). This CDR3 is built from 18 residues. With 2 bases removed from V and 1 base from J, the gap between germline ends came to 21 bases. This CDR3 is CASSFPRQSRALNYGYTF. As DNA, the CDR3 is TGTGCCAGCAGCTTTCCCCGACAGTCTAGGGCCCTTAACTATGGCTACACCTTC. The full variable domain, completed using reference TRBV5-4 and TRBJ1-2, is ETGVTQSPTHLIKTRGQQVTLRCSSQSGHNTVSWYQQALGQGPQFIFQYYREEENGRGNFPPRFSGLQFPNYSSELNVNALELDDSALYLCASSFPRQSRALNYGYTFGSGTRLTVV.

The chain is built from TRBV19 and TRBJ1-2; D is perhaps TRBD1 (6 bases). The germline gives CDR1 LNHDA, CDR2 SQIVND (reference sequence). The CDR3 length is 19 residues. Trimming removed 3 bases at V and 4 bases at J, with 27 bases between. The CDR3 spells CASSMSFGGGQGLSYGYTF. In nucleotides, the CDR3 is TGTGCCAGTAGTATGTCCTTCGGTGGGGGCCAGGGCCTTAGCTATGGCTACACCTTC.

This clone has a handful of counts. This rearrangement joins TRBV6-6 to TRBJ1-6; TRBD1 matches at 9 bases. The V gene end was trimmed by 8 bases and the J gene end by 11 bases; junction bases not matched to a gene: 16. This CDR3 is 16 amino acids long. CDR1 MNHNY and CDR2 SVGAGI come from the germline V gene (reference sequence). The chain's CDR3 is CASCMGTGSFLAPLHF. The CDR3 DNA reads as TGTGCCAGCTGTATGGGGACAGGGAGTTTTTTGGCACCCCTCCACTTT.

The rearrangement joins TRBV29-1 to TRBJ1-2, with 8 bases matching TRBD1. Germline CDR1 SQVTM, CDR2 ANQGSEA. The CDR3 contains 15 residues. V gave up 0 bases and J gave up 6 bases; unmatched junction bases: 9. The CDR3 DNA sequence: TGCAGCGTTGAAGAGTCGGACAGGGTTTGGGATGGCTACACCTTC. The encoded protein is CSVEESDRVWDGYTF.